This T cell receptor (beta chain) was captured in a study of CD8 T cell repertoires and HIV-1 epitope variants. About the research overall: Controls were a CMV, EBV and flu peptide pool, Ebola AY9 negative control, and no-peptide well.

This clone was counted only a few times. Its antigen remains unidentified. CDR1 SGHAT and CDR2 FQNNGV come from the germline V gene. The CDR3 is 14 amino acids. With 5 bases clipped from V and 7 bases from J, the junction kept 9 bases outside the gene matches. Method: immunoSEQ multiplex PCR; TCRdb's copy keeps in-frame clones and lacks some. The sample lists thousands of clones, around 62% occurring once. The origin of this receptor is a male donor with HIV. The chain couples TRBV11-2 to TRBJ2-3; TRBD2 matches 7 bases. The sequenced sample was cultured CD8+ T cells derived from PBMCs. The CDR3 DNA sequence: TGTGCCAGCAGCACCGGGACTATCACCAATACGCAGTATTTT. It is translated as CASSTGTITNTQYF.